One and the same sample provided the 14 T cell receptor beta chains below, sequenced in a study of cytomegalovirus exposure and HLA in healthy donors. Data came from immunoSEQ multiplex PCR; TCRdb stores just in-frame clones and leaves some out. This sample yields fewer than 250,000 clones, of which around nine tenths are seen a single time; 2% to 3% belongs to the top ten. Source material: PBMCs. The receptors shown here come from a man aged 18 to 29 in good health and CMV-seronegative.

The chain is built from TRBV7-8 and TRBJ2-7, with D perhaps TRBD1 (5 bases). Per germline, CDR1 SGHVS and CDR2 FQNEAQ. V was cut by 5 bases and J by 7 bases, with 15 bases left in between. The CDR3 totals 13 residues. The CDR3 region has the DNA TGTGCCAGCAGCGCGGACACCCTCGGGGAGCAGTACTTC. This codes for CASSADTLGEQYF.

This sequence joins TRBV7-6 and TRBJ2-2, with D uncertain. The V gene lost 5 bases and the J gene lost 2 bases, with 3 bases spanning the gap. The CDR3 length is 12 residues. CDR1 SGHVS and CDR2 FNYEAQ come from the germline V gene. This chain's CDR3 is CASSPNTGELFF. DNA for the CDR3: TGTGCCAGCAGCCCAAACACCGGGGAGCTGTTTTTT. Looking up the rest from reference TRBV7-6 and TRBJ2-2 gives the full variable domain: GAGVSQSPRYKVTKRGQDVALRCDPISGHVSLYWYRQALGQGPEFLTYFNYEAQQDKSGLPNDRFSAERPEGSISTLTIQRTEQRDSAMYRCASSPNTGELFFGEGSRLTVL.

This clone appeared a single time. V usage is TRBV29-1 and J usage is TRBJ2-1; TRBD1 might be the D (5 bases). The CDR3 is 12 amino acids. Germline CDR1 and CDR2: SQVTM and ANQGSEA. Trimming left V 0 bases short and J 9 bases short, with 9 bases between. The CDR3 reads CSVEETVAEQFF. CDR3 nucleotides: TGCAGCGTTGAAGAGACAGTCGCTGAGCAGTTCTTC.

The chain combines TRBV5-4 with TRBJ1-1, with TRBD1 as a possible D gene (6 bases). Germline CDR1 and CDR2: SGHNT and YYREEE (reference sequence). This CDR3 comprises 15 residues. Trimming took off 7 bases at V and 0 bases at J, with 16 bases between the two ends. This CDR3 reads CASGGQLSMNTEAFF. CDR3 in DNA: TGTGCCAGCGGGGGACAACTATCGATGAACACTGAAGCTTTCTTT.

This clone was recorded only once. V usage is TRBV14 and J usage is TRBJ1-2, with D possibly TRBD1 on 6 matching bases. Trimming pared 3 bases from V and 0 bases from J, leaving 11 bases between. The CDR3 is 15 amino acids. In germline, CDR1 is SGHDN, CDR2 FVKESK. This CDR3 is CASSQVQGTNYGYTF. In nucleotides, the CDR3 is TGTGCCAGCAGCCAGGTCCAGGGGACTAACTATGGCTACACCTTC.

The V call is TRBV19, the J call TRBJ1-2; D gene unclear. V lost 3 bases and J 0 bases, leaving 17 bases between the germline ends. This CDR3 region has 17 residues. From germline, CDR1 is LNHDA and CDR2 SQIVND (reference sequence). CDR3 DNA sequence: TGTGCCAGTAGTATCGGTCAACACAGAAAAGCTAACTATGGCTACACCTTC. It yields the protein CASSIGQHRKANYGYTF.

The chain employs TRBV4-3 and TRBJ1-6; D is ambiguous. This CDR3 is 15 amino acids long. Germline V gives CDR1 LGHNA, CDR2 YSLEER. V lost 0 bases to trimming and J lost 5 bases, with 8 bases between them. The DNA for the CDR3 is TGCGCCAGCAGCCAAGAGAAACATAATAATTCACCCCTCCACTTT. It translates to CASSQEKHNNSPLHF.

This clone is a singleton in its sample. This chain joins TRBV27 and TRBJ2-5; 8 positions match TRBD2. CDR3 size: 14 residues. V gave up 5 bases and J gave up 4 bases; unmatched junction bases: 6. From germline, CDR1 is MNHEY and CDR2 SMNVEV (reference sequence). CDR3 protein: CASSTSAGGETQYF. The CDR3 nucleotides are TGTGCCAGCAGTACATCTGCGGGAGGAGAGACCCAGTACTTC.

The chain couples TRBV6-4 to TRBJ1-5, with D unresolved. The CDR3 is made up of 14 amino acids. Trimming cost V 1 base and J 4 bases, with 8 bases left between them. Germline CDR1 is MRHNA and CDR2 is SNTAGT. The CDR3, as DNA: TGTGCCAGCAGTGACTACGGAGGGAATCAGCCCCAGCATTTT. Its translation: CASSDYGGNQPQHF.

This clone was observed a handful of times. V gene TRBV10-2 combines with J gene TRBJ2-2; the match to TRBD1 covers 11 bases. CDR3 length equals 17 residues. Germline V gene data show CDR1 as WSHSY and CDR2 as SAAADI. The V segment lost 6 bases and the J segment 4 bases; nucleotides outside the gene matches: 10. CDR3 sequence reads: CASRGPGGTGGTGELFF. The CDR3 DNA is TGCGCCAGCAGAGGACCCGGGGGGACAGGGGGCACCGGGGAGCTGTTTTTT.

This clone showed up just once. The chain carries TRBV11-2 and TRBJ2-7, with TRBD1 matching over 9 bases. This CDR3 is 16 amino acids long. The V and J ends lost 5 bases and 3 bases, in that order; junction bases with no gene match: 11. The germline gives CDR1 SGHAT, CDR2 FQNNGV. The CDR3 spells CASSHLRDREIYEQYF. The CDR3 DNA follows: TGTGCCAGCAGCCACCTCCGGGACAGGGAAATCTACGAGCAGTACTTC.

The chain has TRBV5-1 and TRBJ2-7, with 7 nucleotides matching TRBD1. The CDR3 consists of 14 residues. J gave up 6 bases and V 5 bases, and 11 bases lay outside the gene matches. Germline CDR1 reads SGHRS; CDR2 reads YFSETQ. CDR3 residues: CASRPGTDIREQYF. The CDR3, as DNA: TGCGCCAGCAGGCCCGGGACAGACATCCGCGAGCAGTACTTC.

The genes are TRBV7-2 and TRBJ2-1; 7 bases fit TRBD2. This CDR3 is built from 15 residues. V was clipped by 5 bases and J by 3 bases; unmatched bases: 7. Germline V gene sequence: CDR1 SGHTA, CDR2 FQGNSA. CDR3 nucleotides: TGTGCCAGCAGCACCACGGGGGGACGCTACAATGAGCAGTTCTTC. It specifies CASSTTGGRYNEQFF.

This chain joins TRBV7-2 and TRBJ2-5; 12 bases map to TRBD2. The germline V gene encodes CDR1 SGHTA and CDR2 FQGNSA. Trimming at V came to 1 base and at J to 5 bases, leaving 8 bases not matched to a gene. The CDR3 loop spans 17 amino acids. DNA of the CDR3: TGTGCCAGCAGCTTAGGCTCTAGCGGGGGGGCCGGGGAGACCCAGTACTTC. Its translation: CASSLGSSGGAGETQYF.